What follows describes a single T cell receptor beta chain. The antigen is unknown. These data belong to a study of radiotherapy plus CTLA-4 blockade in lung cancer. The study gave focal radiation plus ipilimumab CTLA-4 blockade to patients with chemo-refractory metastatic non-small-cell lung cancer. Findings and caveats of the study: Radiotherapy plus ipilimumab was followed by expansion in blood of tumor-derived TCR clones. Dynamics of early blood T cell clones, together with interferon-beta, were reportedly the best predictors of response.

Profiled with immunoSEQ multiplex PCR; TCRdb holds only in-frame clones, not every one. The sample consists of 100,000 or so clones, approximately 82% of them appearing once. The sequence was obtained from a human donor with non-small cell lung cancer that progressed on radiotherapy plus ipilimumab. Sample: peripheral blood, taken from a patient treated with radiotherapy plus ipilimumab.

CDR3 loop: CASSFQNSGKYNEQFF. In nucleotides, the CDR3 is TGTGCCAGCAGCTTCCAGAATAGCGGGAAGTACAATGAGCAGTTCTTC. The chain has TRBV7-3 and TRBJ2-1; 8 nucleotides agree with TRBD2. The trim removed 3 bases at V and 4 bases at J, leaving 8 bases unmatched. The CDR3 sequence is 16 residues long. CDR1 is SGHTA, CDR2 FQGTGA, per germline. The full variable domain, in which reference TRBV7-3 and TRBJ2-1 provide the parts outside the CDR3, is GAGVSQTPSNKVTEKGKYVELRCDPISGHTALYWYRQSLGQGPEFLIYFQGTGAADDSGLPNDRFFAVRPEGSVSTLKIQRTERGDSAVYLCASSFQNSGKYNEQFFGPGTRLTVL.